The T cell receptor beta chain under discussion was sequenced for a study of OX40 agonist ivuxolimab in advanced cancers. Worth noting for this clone: Different DNA sequences within this sample yield the same CDR3.

Clones were sequenced by immunoSEQ multiplex PCR, and TCRdb holds only the in-frame ones, with some missing. Of roughly 14,000 clones in the sample, around 74% were seen once. The sample in question was CD4+ or CD8+ T cells sorted from blood, obtained in a trial of the OX40 agonist ivuxolimab. This clonotype originated in an adult with an advanced solid tumor such as melanoma, head and neck, liver or kidney cancer.

The CDR3 DNA follows: TGTGCCAGCAGTTTAAGGGGTACCGGGGAGCTGTTTTTT. Translation: CASSLRGTGELFF. The chain links TRBV28 to TRBJ2-2; the D gene is possibly TRBD1 (5 bases). Trimming left V 2 bases short and J 5 bases short, with 6 bases between. The CDR3 spans 13 residues. The germline V gene encodes CDR1 MDHEN and CDR2 SYDVKM.